Listed here is a single T cell receptor (beta chain). This clone was seen a single time. Its antigen is not yet known. No much larger clonotype is one base removed from it; base qualities were not supplied. TCRbeta CDR3 regions were amplified from genomic DNA by means of the immunoSEQ Assay, a bias-controlled multiplex PCR. The paper's processing steps were these. Within the assay, amplification of reference gene primers was used to estimate how many nucleated cells each sample contained. To quantify the absolute abundance of each unique TCRbeta CDR3 rearrangement, sequence reads were collapsed and filtered. For each sample, productive Simpson clonality was calculated as the square root of Simpson's diversity index across productive rearrangements. What TCRdb holds here is the immuneACCESS table cut down to in-frame rearrangements. Part of the clones is not present; checked against another copy, under half of the missing clones reflect an unresolved V gene, and the others are unexplained. V and J calls and clone size are copied from that table; D and trimming were computed from the DNA. This sample lists about 84,000 clones; approximately 82% were detected once. Roughly 40% of the sample goes to the ten largest clones.

The data were taken from a study of blood T cell repertoires in COVID-19 (dated by TCRdb to 2018 to 2020). With respect to the entire study: Samples from collaborators originated in the United States, Italy and Spain and spanned both the acute and convalescent phases of COVID-19. The material from the prospective study consisted of cDNA or gDNA derived from T cells, B-cell-depleted T cells, or PBMCs. Deeply sampled blood TCRbeta repertoires from subjects exposed to, actively infected with, or recovered from COVID-19 were included in the dataset. The repertoires were made available in a free public database intended to serve as a resource for research on the immune response to SARS-CoV-2. The samples were drawn from two sources: the first 160 participants of the ongoing ImmuneRACE study, and 950 to 1,500 subjects contributed by 6 global collaborators. The sample metadata nearly always contained a de-identified subject ID, COVID-19 status, age in years and sex. Where available, HLA class I and class II types were obtained from metadata supplied by the sample provider rather than from assay-based typing.

Each collaborating institution followed its own protocols to collect whole blood in K2EDTA tubes. For TCRbeta analysis, collaborators shipped samples in one of three forms: frozen whole blood, isolated PBMCs, or DNA extracted from either of those sample types. Points the paper makes about the study in general: The amount of clinical and demographic metadata varied by source and participant and was provided uncurated.

V and J are trimmed by 10 bases and 7 bases, and the gene matches miss 12 bases of the junction. Including cysteine and phenylalanine, the CDR3 has 14 amino acids. Only the CDR3 part of the read is kept: 42 bases, read in frame from the first base. The germline V gene provides CDR1 MGHDK and CDR2 SYGVNS. In this chain, TRBV25-1 is recombined with TRBJ2-3, with 9 bases in between that match TRBD2. The sequence derives from a man older than 75 with active or convalescent COVID-19. The sequencing sample was made of peripheral blood. The CDR3 amino acid sequence is: CATEPGLAAYTQYF. Here is the DNA: TGTGCCACCGAACCGGGACTAGCAGCATATACGCAGTATTTT. This CDR3, with the reference TRBV25-1 and TRBJ2-3 proteins standing in past its ends, gives the full variable domain EADIYQTPRYLVIGTGKKITLECSQTMGHDKMYWYQQDPGMELHLIHYSYGVNSTEKGDLSSESTVSRIRTEHFPLTLESARPSHTSQYLCATEPGLAAYTQYFGPGTRLTVL.